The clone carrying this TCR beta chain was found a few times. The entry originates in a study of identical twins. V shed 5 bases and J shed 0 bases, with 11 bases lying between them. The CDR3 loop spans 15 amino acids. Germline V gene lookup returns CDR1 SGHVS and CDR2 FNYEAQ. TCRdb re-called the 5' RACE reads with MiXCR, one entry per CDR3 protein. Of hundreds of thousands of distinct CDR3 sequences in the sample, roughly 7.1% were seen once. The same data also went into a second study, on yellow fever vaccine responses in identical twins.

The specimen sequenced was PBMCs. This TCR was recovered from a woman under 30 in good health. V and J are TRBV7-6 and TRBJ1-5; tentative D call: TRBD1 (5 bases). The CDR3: CASSIDSDSNQPQHF. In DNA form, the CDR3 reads TGTGCCAGCAGCATTGACAGCGATAGCAATCAGCCCCAGCATTTT.